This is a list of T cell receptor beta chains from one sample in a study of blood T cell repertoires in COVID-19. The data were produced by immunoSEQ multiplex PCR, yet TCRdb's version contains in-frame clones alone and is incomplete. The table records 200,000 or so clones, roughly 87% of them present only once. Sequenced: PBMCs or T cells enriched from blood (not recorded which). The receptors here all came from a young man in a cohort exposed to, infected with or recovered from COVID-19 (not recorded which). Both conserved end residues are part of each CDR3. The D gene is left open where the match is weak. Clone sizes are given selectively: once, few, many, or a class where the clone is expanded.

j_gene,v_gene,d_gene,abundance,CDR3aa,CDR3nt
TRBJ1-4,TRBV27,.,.,CASSPTEFNEKLFF,TGTGCCAGCAGTCCTACAGAATTTAATGAAAAACTGTTTTTT
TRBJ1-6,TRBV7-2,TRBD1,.,CASSSTGGWGSPLHF,TGTGCCAGCAGCTCGACAGGGGGCTGGGGGTCACCCCTCCACTTT
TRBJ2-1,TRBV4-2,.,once,CASSHPGRVRNEQFF,TGTGCCAGCAGCCATCCCGGGAGAGTCCGCAATGAGCAGTTCTTC
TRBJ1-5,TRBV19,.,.,CASSIEVGHSPQHF,TGTGCCAGTAGTATAGAGGTCGGACACTCGCCCCAGCATTTT
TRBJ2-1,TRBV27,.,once,CASSRGLYEQFF,TGTGCCAGCAGTAGGGGTTTGTATGAGCAGTTCTTC
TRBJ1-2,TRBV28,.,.,CASSLGRGDGYTF,TGTGCCAGCAGTTTAGGCCGCGGCGATGGCTACACCTTC
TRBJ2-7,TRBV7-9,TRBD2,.,CASSYPTSGRTNEQYF,TGTGCCAGCAGCTACCCGACTAGCGGGAGAACTAACGAGCAGTACTTC
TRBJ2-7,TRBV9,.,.,CASSDGQAYEQYF,TGTGCCAGCAGCGACGGACAAGCCTACGAGCAGTACTTC
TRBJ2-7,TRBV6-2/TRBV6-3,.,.,CASSIGQTYEQYF,TGTGCCAGCAGTATAGGACAGACCTACGAGCAGTACTTC
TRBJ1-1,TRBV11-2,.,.,CASSRRSALNTEAFF,TGTGCCAGCAGCCGCAGGTCTGCGTTGAACACTGAAGCTTTCTTT
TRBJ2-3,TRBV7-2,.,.,CASSPFTDTQYF,TGTGCCAGCAGCCCTTTCACAGATACGCAGTATTTT
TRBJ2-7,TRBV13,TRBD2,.,CASSLSTASGSASYEQYF,TGTGCCAGCAGTCTTTCGACCGCTAGCGGGAGCGCCTCCTACGAGCAGTACTTC
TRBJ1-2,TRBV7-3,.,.,CASSPSDDRRDGYTF,TGTGCCAGCAGCCCATCCGACGACAGAAGAGATGGCTACACCTTC
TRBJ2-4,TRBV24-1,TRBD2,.,CATMTSGGNIQYF,TGTGCCACCATGACTAGCGGGGGGAACATTCAGTACTTC
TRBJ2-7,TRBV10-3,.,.,CAISEPWGGSTYEQYF,TGTGCCATCAGTGAGCCATGGGGGGGCAGTACCTACGAGCAGTACTTC
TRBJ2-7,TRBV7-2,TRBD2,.,CASSPSRTSGGSSYEQYF,TGTGCCAGCAGCCCTTCCAGGACTAGCGGGGGGAGCTCCTACGAGCAGTACTTC
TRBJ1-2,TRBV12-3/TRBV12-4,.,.,CASSSRPNYGYTF,TGTGCCAGCAGTTCCCGTCCTAACTATGGCTACACCTTC
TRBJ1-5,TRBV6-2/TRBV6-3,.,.,CASSPDRQPQHF,TGTGCCAGCAGCCCAGATCGGCAGCCCCAGCATTTT
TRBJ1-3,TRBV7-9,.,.,CASAGGGGGSGNTIYF,TGTGCCAGCGCGGGAGGCGGGGGGGGCTCTGGAAACACCATATATTTT
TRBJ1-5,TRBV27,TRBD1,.,CASSLGTGLDQPQHF,TGTGCCAGCAGCCTCGGGACAGGGTTGGATCAGCCCCAGCATTTT
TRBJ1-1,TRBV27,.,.,CASSFKTGTNTEAFF,TGTGCCAGCAGTTTTAAAACAGGCACGAACACTGAAGCTTTCTTT
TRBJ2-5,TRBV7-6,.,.,CASSSTQVETQYF,TGTGCCAGCAGCTCAACACAGGTGGAGACCCAGTACTTC
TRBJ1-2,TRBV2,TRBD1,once,CASSWDRGRYGYTF,TGTGCCAGCAGTTGGGACAGGGGTCGCTATGGCTACACCTTC
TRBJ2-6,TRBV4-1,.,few,CASSPQSVGTGANVLTF,TGCGCCAGCAGCCCACAGTCGGTTGGTACTGGGGCCAACGTCCTGACTTTC
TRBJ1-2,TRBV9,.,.,CASSVGADGYTF,TGTGCCAGCAGCGTAGGGGCAGACGGCTACACCTTC
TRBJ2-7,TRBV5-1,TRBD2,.,CASSLRGLAGGSSVSYEQYF,TGCGCCAGCAGCTTGCGGGGACTAGCGGGAGGTTCATCGGTTTCCTACGAGCAGTACTTC
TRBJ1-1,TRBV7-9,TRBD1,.,CASSDHRGYNTEAFF,TGTGCCAGCAGCGACCACAGGGGGTACAACACTGAAGCTTTCTTT
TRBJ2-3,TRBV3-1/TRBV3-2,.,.,CASSRTGIGADTQYF,TGTGCCAGCAGCCGAACAGGGATCGGGGCAGATACGCAGTATTTT
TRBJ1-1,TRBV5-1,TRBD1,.,CASSPGQGSTEAFF,TGCGCCAGCAGCCCGGGACAGGGGTCCACTGAAGCTTTCTTT
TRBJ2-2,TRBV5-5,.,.,CASSLELLLNTGELFF,TGTGCCAGCAGCTTGGAACTACTCCTGAACACCGGGGAGCTGTTTTTT
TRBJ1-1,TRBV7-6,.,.,CASSTWVEGVNTEAFF,TGTGCCAGCAGCACCTGGGTGGAGGGAGTGAACACTGAAGCTTTCTTT
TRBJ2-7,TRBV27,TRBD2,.,CASSLLAAPYEQYF,TGTGCCAGCAGTTTACTAGCGGCCCCCTACGAGCAGTACTTC
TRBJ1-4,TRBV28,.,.,CASSLFGESNEKLFF,TGTGCCAGCAGTTTATTCGGGGAATCTAATGAAAAACTGTTTTTT
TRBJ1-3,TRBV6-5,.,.,CASSIQPSSGNTIYF,TGTGCCAGCTCCATACAGCCGAGCTCTGGAAACACCATATATTTT
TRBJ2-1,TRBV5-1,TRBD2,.,CASSLTGREIDNEQFF,TGCGCCAGCAGCCTGACCGGGCGGGAGATCGACAATGAGCAGTTCTTC
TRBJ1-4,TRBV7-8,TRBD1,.,CASSPQTGVKEKLFF,TGTGCCAGCAGCCCCCAGACAGGGGTAAAAGAAAAACTGTTTTTT
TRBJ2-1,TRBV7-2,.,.,CASSFLNRESSYNEQFF,TGTGCCAGCAGCTTTTTAAACAGGGAGAGCTCCTACAATGAGCAGTTCTTC